Sequencing of this T cell receptor (beta chain) was carried out in a study of blood T cell repertoires in COVID-19. Overall study context: T cells, B-cell-depleted T cells, or PBMCs provided the cDNA or gDNA that served as material.

Germline CDR1 is MGHRA and CDR2 is YSYEKL. With V trimmed by 0 bases and J by 4 bases, 13 bases remained unmatched. This CDR3 is built from 20 residues. Libraries were prepared by immunoSEQ multiplex PCR; TCRdb keeps only in-frame clonotypes and omits some of them. The sample lists roughly 260,000 clones, around nine tenths occurring once. Sequencing was done on a sample of peripheral blood. The TCR originated in a man aged 35 to 55 who had recovered from COVID-19. This rearrangement joins TRBV4-1 to TRBJ2-7; 15 bases line up with TRBD2. CDR3 coding DNA: TGCGCCAGCAGCCAAGATCGGTCCGGACTAGCGGGAGGGCCGGGATACGAGCAGTACTTC. Translation: CASSQDRSGLAGGPGYEQYF.